The clone carrying this T cell receptor beta chain was seen a few times. This sample stems from a study of regulatory T cells in long-lasting Graves disease. Trimming left V 3 bases short and J 2 bases short, with 10 bases between. From germline, CDR1 is MNHNS and CDR2 SASEGT. The CDR3 is 14 residues long. The time point was: persistent/refractory GD, antithyroid drugs over 5 years with positive TRAb. With RNA extracted from PBMCs as input, the TCR library was made. It was by American Thyroid Association guidelines that Graves' disease was diagnosed. CDR3 regions were amplified by Arm-PCR using iRepertoire HTBI primers to build TCR beta libraries. TCRdb processed the multiplex PCR reads anew with MiXCR; each CDR3 protein has one entry. There are 350,000 to 450,000 distinct CDR3 sequences in the sample; less than 25% occur only once, and less than 25% lies in the top ten.

This clonotype was sampled from a female donor with Graves disease. This chain links TRBV6-1 with TRBJ2-5; D possibly corresponds to TRBD2 (5 bases). The sequencing here drew on peripheral blood mononuclear cells (PBMCs), taken when the disease was refractory, from a patient treated with antithyroid drugs. The CDR3 coding sequence is TGTGCCAGCAGTGAGAGGGCAGCTCAAGAGACCCAGTACTTC. It codes for CASSERAAQETQYF.